Reported below is one T cell receptor beta chain. The target antigen is unknown. A Clinical Activity Score of at least 3, a NOSPECS grade of at least 4 and a duration under 3 months were recorded in the ophthalmopathy patients. RNA transcripts yielded amplified TCR beta CDR3 regions. HTBI primers were employed in a first-round RT-PCR of the TCR CDR3. MiXCR, applied by TCRdb to the multiplex PCR reads, yields one record per CDR3 protein. The top ten clones hold about 37% of a sample with a few hundred thousand distinct CDR3 sequences, around 15% of them seen once. These data belong to a study of T cells in Graves' hyperthyroidism and ophthalmopathy. Notes on the study in general: Blood also carried most thyroid clonotypes expanded above 0.001.

The CDR3 contains 13 residues. CDR1 is SGHAT and CDR2 is FQDESV in the germline V gene (reference sequence). V was shortened by 6 bases and J by 7 bases, with 13 bases between the two germline ends. The chain carries TRBV11-1 and TRBJ2-1; the D gene is possibly TRBD2 (6 bases). The TCR originated in a woman aged 40 to 50 with Graves' ophthalmopathy. The specimen was blood. CDR3 coding DNA: TGTGCCAGCAGGGCTAGCGCGAGGAATGAGCAGTTCTTC. It specifies CASRASARNEQFF.